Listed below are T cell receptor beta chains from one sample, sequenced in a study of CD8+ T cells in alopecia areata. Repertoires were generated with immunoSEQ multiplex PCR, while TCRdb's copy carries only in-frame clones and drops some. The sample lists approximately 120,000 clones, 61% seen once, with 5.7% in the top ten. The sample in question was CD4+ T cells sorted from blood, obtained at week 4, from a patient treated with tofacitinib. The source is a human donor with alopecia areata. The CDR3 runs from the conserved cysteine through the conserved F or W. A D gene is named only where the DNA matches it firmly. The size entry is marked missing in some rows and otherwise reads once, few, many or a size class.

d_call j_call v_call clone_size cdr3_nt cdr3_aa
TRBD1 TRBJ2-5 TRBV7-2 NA TGTGCCAGCAGCTTATCTGGGACAGCGCACGAGACCCAGTACTTC CASSLSGTAHETQYF
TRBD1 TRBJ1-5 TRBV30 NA TGTGCCTGGAGTGTGGACAGGGGGCAGCCCCAGCATTTT CAWSVDRGQPQHF
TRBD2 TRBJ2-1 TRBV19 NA TGTGCCACCCGTAGGGGACTAGCCGTTTACAATGAGCAGTTCTTC CATRRGLAVYNEQFF
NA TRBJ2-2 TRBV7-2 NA TGTGCCAGCAGCTTAGACCTGGAGGCGAACACCGGGGAGCTGTTTTTT CASSLDLEANTGELFF
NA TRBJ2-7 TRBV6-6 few TGTGCCAGCAGTTGGGGGGACGAGCAGTACTTC CASSWGDEQYF
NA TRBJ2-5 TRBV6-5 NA TGTGCCAGCACTCCGAGGGGGGGGCGGCAAGAGACCCAGTACTTC CASTPRGGRQETQYF
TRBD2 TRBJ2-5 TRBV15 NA TGTGCCACCAGCTCGAATACGGGCGGGGGGACCCAGTACTTC CATSSNTGGGTQYF
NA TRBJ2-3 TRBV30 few TGTGCCTGGAGTGTACGCACAGATACGCAGTATTTT CAWSVRTDTQYF
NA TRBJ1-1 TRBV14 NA TGTGCCAGCAGGAGGGAGGGTGAAGCTTTCTTT CASRREGEAFF
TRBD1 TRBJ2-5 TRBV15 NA TGTGCCACCAGCACCTACTCAACAGGGGGCTGGCAGACCCAGTACTTC CATSTYSTGGWQTQYF
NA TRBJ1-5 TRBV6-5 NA TGTGCCAGCAGTCGCGGACAGAGCGATCAGCCCCAGCATTTT CASSRGQSDQPQHF
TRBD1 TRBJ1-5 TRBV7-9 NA TGTGCCAGCAGCTTAGGCCGCCTCGACAGGGCGGGTGGCAATCAGCCCCAGCATTTT CASSLGRLDRAGGNQPQHF
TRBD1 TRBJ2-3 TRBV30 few TGTGCCTGGAGTGCCCCGGGACAGGGAGGGGATACGCAGTATTTT CAWSAPGQGGDTQYF
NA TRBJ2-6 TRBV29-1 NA TGCAGCGTTTCCGGACGGACTGGAGTCCTGACTTTC CSVSGRTGVLTF